Following are 22 T cell receptor beta chains from one sample sequenced in a study of shared clonotypes between healthy human individuals. Profiling relied on immunoSEQ multiplex PCR, and the TCRdb table lists in-frame clones only, not all of them. The sample yields about 2.1 million clones, roughly 91% seen once. In the naive CD8 group, cells lacked CD45RO and were positively selected for CCR7, so terminally differentiated effector memory CD45RA+ cells were left out. The sequencing sample was made of naive CD8+ T cells from PBMCs. These TCRs come from a man in his late teens or twenties in good health. Some clones in this sample may be carry-over from other donors' samples.

The chain links TRBV30 to TRBJ2-1; D not resolved. CDR1 and CDR2 from the germline V gene are GTSNPN and SVGIG (reference sequence). CDR3 length equals 14 residues. The V and J ends lost 2 bases and 6 bases respectively, with 14 bases between them. The CDR3 spells CAWSFGPSRNEQFF. The CDR3 DNA sequence: TGTGCCTGGAGTTTCGGCCCCTCTCGCAATGAGCAGTTCTTC.

CDR3 in DNA: TGTGCCAGCAGCCACGGTACACGGGATTCACCCCTCCACTTT. Protein sequence: CASSHGTRDSPLHF. The chain recombines TRBV5-6 with TRBJ1-6; D remains unclear. Germline V lookup: CDR1 SGHDT, CDR2 YYEEEE. V lost 4 bases and J lost 8, with 13 bases in between. The CDR3 consists of 14 residues.

The chain joins TRBV27 to TRBJ2-1; D tentatively reads TRBD1 or TRBD2 (7 bases each). This CDR3 contains 15 residues. Per the germline V gene, CDR1 is MNHEY and CDR2 is SMNVEV (reference sequence). The germline V and J ends were trimmed by 7 bases and 10 bases, with 23 bases remaining between them. For the CDR3, the DNA is TGTGCCAGCACCACCTGGGGGGAGGGGGCCCTGGAGCAGTTCTTC. Protein: CASTTWGEGALEQFF.

The chain couples TRBV4-2 to TRBJ1-1; D is unclear. The CDR3 length is 18 residues. The germline CDR1 and CDR2 sequences are LGHNA and YNFKEQ. The V gene lost 0 bases and the J gene lost 0 bases, with 17 bases spanning the gap. The CDR3 sequence: CASSQDWSHVLMNTEAFF. The CDR3 region has the DNA TGTGCCAGCAGCCAAGATTGGTCCCATGTCCTCATGAACACTGAAGCTTTCTTT.

V gene TRBV4-2 combines with J gene TRBJ1-1; maybe TRBD1 (5 bases). Germline V gene sequence: CDR1 LGHNA, CDR2 YNFKEQ. CDR3 length: 16 residues. The V end was cut by 3 bases, the J end by 1 base, with 15 bases between. The CDR3 spells CASSQMPRGGNTEAFF. The CDR3 region has the DNA TGTGCCAGCAGCCAGATGCCCCGGGGGGGGAACACTGAAGCTTTCTTT.

The chain employs TRBV10-3 and TRBJ2-7, with 9 bases identical to TRBD1. With 0 bases clipped from V and 4 bases from J, the junction kept 7 bases outside the gene matches. Germline V lookup: CDR1 ENHRY, CDR2 SYGVKD. CDR3 length: 16 amino acids. CDR3 sequence (DNA): TGTGCCATCAGTGAGTCGAGGGGGACAGGGAGTTACGAGCAGTACTTC. Encoded protein: CAISESRGTGSYEQYF.

The DNA for the CDR3 is TGTGCCAGCAGGGCAGGGACTAGCGGGAGGGTTAGCACAGATACGCAGTATTTT. Amino acids: CASRAGTSGRVSTDTQYF. The rearrangement uses TRBV2 and TRBJ2-3; 16 bases map to TRBD2. The V gene's germline CDR1 is SNHLY and CDR2 FYNNEI. V trimming: 6 bases; J trimming: 0 bases; junction bases outside the gene matches: 6. There are 18 residues in the CDR3. The full variable domain, in which reference TRBV2 and TRBJ2-3 provide the parts outside the CDR3, is EPEVTQTPSHQVTQMGQEVILRCVPISNHLYFYWYRQILGQKVEFLVSFYNNEISEKSEIFDDQFSVERPDGSNFTLKIRSTKLEDSAMYFCASRAGTSGRVSTDTQYFGPGTRLTVL.

The chain recombines TRBV5-4 with TRBJ1-5; D gene ambiguous. Trimming pared 0 bases from V and 0 bases from J, leaving 4 bases between. The CDR3 has 14 residues. Germline values: CDR1 SGHNT, CDR2 YYREEE (reference sequence). CDR3 amino acids: CASSLGNSNQPQHF. In DNA form, the CDR3 reads TGTGCCAGCAGCTTGGGTAATAGCAATCAGCCCCAGCATTTT.

This clone was counted a single time. This chain joins TRBV7-8 and TRBJ1-2; no definite D call. Germline CDR1 is SGHVS and CDR2 is FQNEAQ. This CDR3 comprises 14 residues. V lost 1 base, J lost 0 bases, and 6 bases lay in between. DNA of the CDR3: TGTGCCAGCAGCTTAGGGATTGCTAACTATGGCTACACCTTC. Translating it yields CASSLGIANYGYTF.

The chain joins TRBV30 to TRBJ2-5, with 9 bases identical to TRBD2. The J call may be faulty, since TRBJ2-7 better matches the DNA end. Germline-derived CDR1 and CDR2 are GTSNPN and SVGIG (reference sequence). The CDR3 length is 16 residues. The CDR3, as DNA: TGTGCCTGGAGTGTCACGCTAGCGGGAATAGAGGACGAGCAGTACTTC. It specifies CAWSVTLAGIEDEQYF.

The chain combines TRBV5-4 with TRBJ1-1; tentatively, D is TRBD1 (5 bases). The CDR3 extends over 15 amino acids. Germline V gene sequence: CDR1 SGHNT, CDR2 YYREEE (reference sequence). V lost 0 bases and J 4 bases, leaving 13 bases between the germline ends. DNA for the CDR3: TGTGCCAGCAGCTTGGGGACGGGGAGGGGCACTGAAGCTTTCTTT. Protein sequence: CASSLGTGRGTEAFF.

The rearrangement links TRBV2 to TRBJ2-7, with unresolved D. Trimming took 7 bases from V and 3 from J, leaving 7 bases between them. This CDR3 has 11 residues. Germline V CDR1 and CDR2: SNHLY, FYNNEI. The CDR3 reads CASMAGYEQYF. The DNA for the CDR3 is TGTGCCAGCATGGCTGGCTACGAGCAGTACTTC.

The chain employs TRBV7-3 and TRBJ2-7; 9 positions match TRBD2. V lost 4 bases and J lost 5; bases outside the gene matches: 3. Germline-derived CDR1 and CDR2 are SGHTA and FQGTGA. This CDR3 has 13 residues. The CDR3 coding sequence is TGTGCCAGCAGCTCTCTAGCGGGAAACGAGCAGTACTTC. Translated, it gives CASSSLAGNEQYF.

This clone appeared once. V and J are TRBV27 and TRBJ1-1; 10 nucleotides match TRBD1. The CDR3 contains 15 residues. The trim removed 3 bases at V and 1 base at J, leaving 2 bases unmatched. Germline CDR1 and CDR2: MNHEY and SMNVEV (reference sequence). The CDR3 here is CASSFRQGANTEAFF. In nucleotides, the CDR3 is TGTGCCAGCAGTTTCAGACAGGGGGCGAACACTGAAGCTTTCTTT.

The CDR3 sequence is CASSPREGAYNEQFF. The CDR3 coding sequence is TGCGCCAGCAGCCCTCGGGAGGGGGCGTACAATGAGCAGTTCTTC. The V and J genes are TRBV5-1 and TRBJ2-1; D perhaps matches TRBD2 (8 bases). CDR1 and CDR2 (germline): SGHRS, YFSETQ. This CDR3 spans 15 amino acids. Trimming removed 4 bases at V and 4 bases at J, with 15 bases between.

The V gene is TRBV6-5, the J gene TRBJ1-5, with 7 bases aligning to TRBD1. Germline V gene sequence: CDR1 MNHEY, CDR2 SVGAGI. This CDR3 contains 15 residues. The V segment lost 6 bases and the J segment 1 base; nucleotides outside the gene matches: 6. CDR3 amino acids: CASRDREDSNQPQHF. The CDR3 DNA sequence: TGTGCCAGCAGAGACAGGGAAGACAGCAATCAGCCCCAGCATTTT.

The chain has TRBV6-4 and TRBJ1-5; 11 bases are a match to TRBD1. The CDR3 is made up of 18 amino acids. V lost 4 bases to trimming and J lost 0 bases; unmatched junction nucleotides: 8. From germline, CDR1 is MRHNA and CDR2 SNTAGT. In nucleotides, the CDR3 is TGTGCCAGCAGTGGGACAGGGGGCGCGGGTTATAGCAATCAGCCCCAGCATTTT. As protein: CASSGTGGAGYSNQPQHF.

The chain links TRBV6-5 to TRBJ1-5; maybe TRBD1 (6 bases). The V end was cut by 6 bases, the J end by 0 bases, with 9 bases between. There are 14 residues in the CDR3. In germline, CDR1 is MNHEY, CDR2 SVGAGI. CDR3 protein: CASRDRASNQPQHF. The CDR3 nucleotides read TGTGCCAGCAGGGACAGAGCTAGCAATCAGCCCCAGCATTTT.

This clone came up once. The rearrangement joins TRBV7-8 to TRBJ1-1, with D uncertain. Looked up from germline, CDR1 is SGHVS and CDR2 is FQNEAQ. Trimming took 1 base from V and 7 from J, leaving 7 bases between them. The CDR3 runs to 12 residues. CDR3 in DNA: TGTGCCAGCAGCTTAGGGGCTCATGAAGCTTTCTTT. Its protein product is CASSLGAHEAFF. The complete variable domain, with remaining parts taken from reference TRBV7-8 and TRBJ1-1, reads GAGVSQSPRYKVAKRGQDVALRCDPISGHVSLFWYQQALGQGPEFLTYFQNEAQLDKSGLPSDRFFAERPEGSVSTLKIQRTQQEDSAVYLCASSLGAHEAFFGQGTRLTVV.

As regards this clone: Other DNA sequences of this sample code for an identical CDR3. This chain links TRBV19 with TRBJ2-7, with 10 bases that match TRBD1. Germline lookup yields CDR1 LNHDA and CDR2 SQIVND (reference sequence). Trimming took 5 bases from V and 3 from J; bases not matched to a gene: 4. The CDR3 is 14 residues long. The CDR3 DNA is TGTGCCAGTAGTCCTAGGACAGGGGGCTACGAGCAGTACTTC. It is translated as CASSPRTGGYEQYF.

The chain uses TRBV4-2 and TRBJ2-5; D gene ambiguous. V lost 0 bases to trimming and J lost 1 base, with 6 bases between them. Germline assignment: CDR1 LGHNA and CDR2 YNFKEQ. There are 14 residues in the CDR3. The DNA for the CDR3 is TGTGCCAGCAGCCAAGAGGTCGCCCAAGAGACCCAGTACTTC. Protein sequence: CASSQEVAQETQYF.

The rearrangement links TRBV27 to TRBJ1-5, with D perhaps TRBD1 (5 bases). The CDR3 contains 14 residues. Germline-derived CDR1 and CDR2 are MNHEY and SMNVEV (reference sequence). Trimming pared 5 bases from V and 4 bases from J, leaving 12 bases between. DNA of the CDR3: TGTGCCAGCAGTGTCCGGGACCCGAATCAGCCCCAGCATTTT. Translation: CASSVRDPNQPQHF.